Following are 19 T cell receptor beta chains from one sample sequenced in a study of tumor-infiltrating lymphocytes in oesophageal squamous cell carcinoma (dated by TCRdb to the mid-2010s). Sequencing was performed on an Illumina HiSeq 2000. TCRdb reanalyzed the raw reads on its own, using fastp at Q25 for trimming and MiXCR for clone calling, and kept in-frame beta chains. When rows share a CDR3 protein, they turn into one entry using the most common DNA and genes. Counted in this sample were about 12,000 distinct CDR3 sequences; more than 55% of them appeared once. Roughly three fifths of the sample lies in the top ten. The sequencing input was blood. Source of these receptors: a female donor with esophageal squamous cell carcinoma.

This sequence joins TRBV5-6 and TRBJ2-5; possibly TRBD1 for D (6 bases). The J call is in doubt because the DNA end fits TRBJ2-1 better. Germline V gives CDR1 SGHDT, CDR2 YYEEEE. The CDR3 covers 14 residues. This CDR3 reads CASSSGVGYNEQFF. CDR3 nucleotides: TGTGCCAGCAGCTCAGGGGTAGGATACAATGAGCAGTTCTTC.

The chain employs TRBV12-3 or TRBV12-4 and TRBJ2-7; no firm D call. With the DNA end fitting TRBJ2-4 better, the J assignment may be wrong. The CDR3 runs to 11 residues. The chain's CDR3 is CASSLGNIQYF. The CDR3, as DNA: TGTGCCAGCAGTTTAGGGAACATTCAGTACTTC.

This sequence joins TRBV12-3 or TRBV12-4 and TRBJ2-4, with 13 bases lining up with TRBD2. The last part of the DNA fits TRBJ2-5 better; the J call may be wrong. CDR3 size: 16 residues. CDR3 DNA sequence: TGTGCCAGCAGTACAAGACTAGCGGGAGGAGGGGAGACCCAGTACTTC. Protein product: CASSTRLAGGGETQYF.

The V call is TRBV7-8, the J call TRBJ1-2, with D perhaps TRBD1 (5 bases). CDR3 size: 12 residues. CDR1 and CDR2 (germline): SGHVS, FQNEAQ. V lost 0 bases and J lost 11, with 10 bases in between. CDR3 sequence reads: CASSLAEGQYTF. The CDR3 DNA reads TGTGCCAGCAGCTTAGCTGAGGGGCAGTACACCTTC.

The chain has TRBV7-8 and TRBJ2-1; D possibly uses TRBD1 or TRBD2 (6 bases each). V was pared by 6 bases and J by 8 bases, with 17 bases between. CDR3 length equals 14 residues. CDR1 and CDR2 (germline): SGHVS, FQNEAQ. The CDR3 sequence: CASSVGGRVYEQFF. The CDR3 region has the DNA TGTGCCAGCAGTGTTGGGGGGCGCGTATATGAGCAGTTCTTC.

For the CDR3, the DNA is TGTGCCAGCAGCTTAGTAGGTTGGCGGAGCTCCTACGAGCAGTACTTC. Encoded protein: CASSLVGWRSSYEQYF. The chain carries TRBV7-9 and TRBJ2-5; D gene ambiguous. The J call may be faulty, since TRBJ2-7 better matches the DNA end. Germline CDR1 reads SEHNR; CDR2 reads FQNEAQ (reference sequence). The CDR3 is 16 residues long.

Remarks on this clonotype: The junction departs from germline at one end; a sequencing error may be responsible. The chain joins TRBV7-8 to TRBJ2-7; possible D gene TRBD1, 5 bases. The J call may be mistaken, given a closer DNA end match to TRBJ2-5. The germline V gene encodes CDR1 SGHVS and CDR2 FQNEAQ. The CDR3 extends over 14 amino acids. The chain's CDR3 is CASSLRTTQKTQYF. CDR3 DNA: TGTGCCAGCAGCTTAAGGACAACCCAAAAGACCCAGTACTTC.

The V gene is TRBV12-3 or TRBV12-4, the J gene TRBJ2-5, with D tentatively TRBD1 (5 bases). V lost 1 base, J lost 1 base, and 7 bases lay in between. The CDR3 spans 14 residues. The CDR3 DNA is TGTGCCAGCAGTTTAGGCAGGGCCCAAGAGACCCAGTACTTC. This gives the protein CASSLGRAQETQYF.

This clonotype was found a few times. Because the CDR3 is missing its conserved closing phenylalanine or tryptophan, this is likely a read error. No DNA is shown, since the ends of the CDR3 on it are uncertain; the CDR3 is the one TCRdb lists. The chain employs TRBV28 and TRBJ2-3; TRBD1 reflects the table's D call only, with no check against the DNA. Inclusive of both ends, the CDR3 amounts to 16 amino acids. Germline CDR1 reads MDHEN; CDR2 reads SYDVKM. CDR3 protein: CASSLSATEVGYTFGS.

Only a few counts were recorded for this clonotype. The CDR3 carries no conserved terminal phenylalanine or tryptophan, so it likely arises from a read error. It is unclear where the CDR3 begins or ends on the DNA, so no DNA is shown, and the CDR3 is as TCRdb lists it. The gene calls are TRBV24-1 and TRBJ2-7; the table names TRBD1, a call not compared with the DNA. Germline V lookup: CDR1 KGHDR, CDR2 SFDVKD. The CDR3 has 15 amino acids, counting both end residues. The CDR3 reads CATRGTGDYGYTFGS.

V is TRBV7-4 and J is TRBJ2-6; no clear D gene. Germline V gene lookup returns CDR1 SGHVT and CDR2 SQSDAQ. Trimming took off 6 bases at V and 0 bases at J, with 6 bases between the two ends. This CDR3 has 14 amino acids. DNA of the CDR3: TGTGCCAGCAGACATGGCTCTGGGGCCAACGTCCTGACTTTC. It codes for CASRHGSGANVLTF. Looking up the rest from reference TRBV7-4 and TRBJ2-6 gives the full variable domain: GAGVSQSPRYKVAKRGRDVALRCDSISGHVTLYWYRQTLGQGSEVLTYSQSDAQRDKSGRPSGRFSAERPERSVSTLKIQRTEQGDSAVYLCASRHGSGANVLTFGAGSRLTVL.

This clonotype was observed a handful of times. The gene calls are TRBV7-2 and TRBJ2-3; the match to TRBD2 covers 14 bases. Germline CDR1 SGHTA, CDR2 FQGNSA. The ends lost 4 bases at V and 3 bases at J; junction bases unmatched: 12. This CDR3 region has 19 residues. CDR3 in amino acids: CASSWTGTSGRGGTDTQYF. In DNA form, the CDR3 reads TGTGCCAGCAGCTGGACCGGGACTAGCGGGAGAGGTGGGACAGATACGCAGTATTTT.

This clonotype was recorded at least ten times. The CDR3 DNA sequence: TGTGCCAGCACCCAATGGAGGGGGGATGAGCAGTTCTTC. It yields the protein CASTQWRGDEQFF. The V gene is TRBV11-2, the J gene TRBJ2-1; possibly TRBD1 or TRBD2 for D (6 bases each). The CDR3 sequence is 13 residues long. V gave up 7 bases and J gave up 8 bases, with 15 bases separating them. Germline lookup yields CDR1 SGHAT and CDR2 FQNNGV.

This clonotype was counted a few times. The chain combines TRBV9 with TRBJ1-2, with D uncertain. The V end was cut by 3 bases, the J end by 3 bases, with 3 bases between. The germline V gene has CDR1 SGDLS and CDR2 YYNGEE. The CDR3 extends over 11 amino acids. CDR3 bases: TGTGCCAGCAGCGCAGACTATGGCTACACCTTC. Translation gives CASSADYGYTF.

This sequence joins TRBV12-3 or TRBV12-4 and TRBJ2-4; 11 nucleotides align to TRBD1. The end of the DNA aligns better with TRBJ2-7, so the J call may be wrong. This CDR3 spans 15 amino acids. The CDR3 DNA sequence: TGTGCCAGCAGCAGACGGGACAGGGGGGCCTCCGAGCAGTACTTC. It codes for CASSRRDRGASEQYF.

This chain uses TRBV7-4 with TRBJ2-1; D gene unclear. V was pared by 5 bases and J by 10 bases, with 30 bases between. CDR3 size: 18 residues. The V gene's germline CDR1 is SGHVT and CDR2 SQSDAQ. CDR3 DNA: TGTGCCAGCAGCGTAGGCCTTAGGAGCGACCTTTGGCCCTACGAGCAGTTCTTC. Protein product: CASSVGLRSDLWPYEQFF.

V and J are TRBV27 and TRBJ1-6, with D possibly matching TRBD1 (5 bases). Per germline, CDR1 MNHEY and CDR2 SMNVEV (reference sequence). V lost 1 base and J lost 12, with 13 bases in between. The CDR3 consists of 14 residues. CDR3 loop: CASSLFRGILPLHF. The CDR3 coding sequence is TGTGCCAGCAGTTTATTTCGGGGGATTTTACCCCTCCACTTT.

To note about this clonotype: Without the conserved terminal phenylalanine or tryptophan, this CDR3 likely stems from a read error. No DNA is shown, since the ends of the CDR3 on it are uncertain; the CDR3 is the one TCRdb lists. This chain links TRBV7-8 with TRBJ2-3; whether TRBD2, the table's D call, matches the DNA was not checked. The CDR3 is made up of 17 amino acids, end residues included. Germline assignment: CDR1 SGHVS and CDR2 FQNEAQ. The chain's CDR3 is CASSPRQGPSYEQYFGP.

This clonotype showed up just once. This sequence joins TRBV7-1 and TRBJ2-2; D not resolved. TRBV7-1 is known as an ORF, though its function is uncertain. This CDR3 is 11 amino acids long. Trimming took 6 bases from V and 7 from J, leaving 6 bases between them. The CDR3 sequence: CASRIGGELFF. Here the CDR3 DNA reads TGTGCCAGCAGAATCGGCGGGGAGCTGTTTTTT.